These 23 T cell receptor beta chains were all obtained from the same sample, sequenced in a study of T cell responses to AZD1222 COVID-19 vaccine. Only in-frame clones appear in the TCRdb table, and some are missing; sequencing was by immunoSEQ multiplex PCR. Of some 120,000 clones listed, roughly 89% are singletons. Sequencing used peripheral blood, obtained on day 0 of MenACWY control vaccination. Receptor source: an adult in good health.

The gene calls are TRBV6-2 or TRBV6-3 and TRBJ2-3; D gene unclear. Germline V gene data show CDR1 as MNHEY and CDR2 as SVGEGT. This CDR3 is 17 amino acids long. V lost 0 bases to trimming and J lost 1 base, with 14 bases between them. The CDR3 DNA is TGTGCCAGCAGTTACTCGAATACCCGGGCGGGCACAGATACGCAGTATTTT. This gives the protein CASSYSNTRAGTDTQYF.

J is TRBJ1-5 and V is TRBV4-2; 10 bases line up with TRBD1. The V gene end was trimmed by 5 bases and the J gene end by 1 base; junction bases not matched to a gene: 2. This CDR3 region has 15 residues. CDR1 is LGHNA and CDR2 is YNFKEQ in the germline V gene. CDR3 sequence (DNA): TGTGCCAGCAGCGGGACAGGGGTAAGCAATCAGCCCCAGCATTTT. This encodes CASSGTGVSNQPQHF.

This chain connects TRBV5-4 to TRBJ1-2; the D is unclear. Trimming took off 0 bases at V and 8 bases at J, with 11 bases between the two ends. The CDR3 runs to 13 residues. Germline assignment: CDR1 SGHNT and CDR2 YYREEE (reference sequence). CDR3 DNA sequence: TGTGCCAGCAGCTTGGGGGCAGGCGGCGGCTACACCTTC. It is translated as CASSLGAGGGYTF.

The CDR3 region is CASSSTRGINEQFF. CDR3 DNA: TGTGCCAGCAGCTCGACCAGGGGGATAAATGAGCAGTTCTTC. The gene calls are TRBV13 and TRBJ2-1; 7 bases map to TRBD1. The CDR3 totals 14 residues. Germline V lookup: CDR1 PRHDT, CDR2 FYEKMQ (reference sequence). V dropped 4 bases and J dropped 7; count of bases not matched to a gene: 7.

J is TRBJ1-2 and V is TRBV5-6, with a weak D call TRBD1 (6 bases). V was shortened by 2 bases and J by 3 bases, with 14 bases between the two germline ends. The CDR3 loop spans 15 amino acids. The germline V gene has CDR1 SGHDT and CDR2 YYEEEE. The CDR3, as DNA: TGTGCCAGCAGCTTAGCCCCGGACAGCGACTATGGCTACACCTTC. The encoded protein is CASSLAPDSDYGYTF.

This rearrangement joins TRBV19 to TRBJ2-3; 7 bases are a match to TRBD2. J was trimmed by 6 bases and V by 3 bases; bases with no gene match: 9. The CDR3 loop spans 15 amino acids. Germline lookup yields CDR1 LNHDA and CDR2 SQIVND (reference sequence). CDR3 DNA sequence: TGTGCCAGTAGTATCGTGGGAGGGAATATGGATACGCAGTATTTT. Protein sequence: CASSIVGGNMDTQYF.

CDR3: CSVESGGGGYTF. CDR3 DNA: TGCAGCGTTGAGTCAGGGGGTGGTGGCTACACCTTC. The chain combines TRBV29-1 with TRBJ1-2; 7 bases map to TRBD1. V shed 3 bases and J 7 bases; nucleotides not matched to a gene: 5. Germline V gene data show CDR1 as SQVTM and CDR2 as ANQGSEA. The CDR3 sequence is 12 residues long.

The gene calls are TRBV6-5 and TRBJ2-1; TRBD2 is a possible D gene (6 bases). The V gene's germline CDR1 is MNHEY and CDR2 SVGAGI. The V and J ends lost 5 bases and 10 bases respectively, with 15 bases between them. This CDR3 is built from 13 residues. The CDR3 spells CASSPREAREQFF. CDR3 coding DNA: TGTGCCAGCAGTCCCAGGGAGGCGAGGGAGCAGTTCTTC.

The V gene is TRBV4-2, the J gene TRBJ2-3; D not resolved. CDR3 size: 14 residues. CDR1 is LGHNA and CDR2 is YNFKEQ in the germline V gene. Trimming took 0 bases from V and 6 from J, leaving 10 bases between them. The CDR3 sequence: CASSQDPLPDTQYF. The CDR3 coding sequence is TGTGCCAGCAGCCAAGATCCCCTTCCTGATACGCAGTATTTT.

The rearrangement uses TRBV21-1 and TRBJ1-1; TRBD1, the table's D call, lacks a check against the DNA. TRBV21-1 is a documented pseudogene. This CDR3 is built from 15 residues. The CDR3 region has the DNA TGTGCCACCTGCTTAAGGACAGGGGGGGACACTGAAGCTTTCTTT. Its translation: CATCLRTGGDTEAFF.

The rearrangement uses TRBV5-5 and TRBJ1-2; D is unresolved. Trimming cost V 2 bases and J 2 bases, with 10 bases left between them. The CDR3 covers 14 residues. Germline CDR1 SGHKS, CDR2 YYEKEE (reference sequence). CDR3 nucleotide sequence: TGTGCCAGCAGCTTAGCGAACCTAAACTATGGCTACACCTTC. This sequence encodes CASSLANLNYGYTF.

V usage is TRBV7-6 and J usage is TRBJ2-3; no clear D. V was shortened by 2 bases and J by 3 bases, with 6 bases between the two germline ends. This CDR3 is built from 13 residues. Germline CDR1 is SGHVS and CDR2 is FNYEAQ. CDR3 nucleotide sequence: TGTGCCAGCAGCTTACAGAGGACAGATACGCAGTATTTT. Protein sequence: CASSLQRTDTQYF.

This sequence joins TRBV6-1 and TRBJ1-4; no clear D gene. The germline CDR1 and CDR2 sequences are MNHNS and SASEGT. The CDR3 is 16 residues long. With 2 bases removed from V and 0 bases from J, the gap between germline ends came to 10 bases. CDR3 in amino acids: CASSEQKAATNEKLFF. CDR3 in DNA: TGTGCCAGCAGTGAACAAAAGGCAGCAACTAATGAAAAACTGTTTTTT.

V gene TRBV27 combines with J gene TRBJ1-1; possibly TRBD1 for D (5 bases). Trimming removed 4 bases at V and 3 bases at J, with 9 bases between. The CDR3 covers 13 residues. The germline gives CDR1 MNHEY, CDR2 SMNVEV (reference sequence). CDR3 coding DNA: TGTGCCAGCAGTTGGGGGGAGGACACTGAAGCTTTCTTT. It yields the protein CASSWGEDTEAFF.

This clone was observed a few times. The chain combines TRBV6-5 with TRBJ2-1, with D unresolved. Trimming pared 3 bases from V and 3 bases from J, leaving 6 bases between. This CDR3 region has 13 residues. Per germline, CDR1 MNHEY and CDR2 SVGAGI. The CDR3, as DNA: TGTGCCAGCAGTTATGCAGACTACAATGAGCAGTTCTTC. Translated: CASSYADYNEQFF.

The chain carries TRBV19 and TRBJ1-1; unclear D gene. The V gene lost 1 base and the J gene lost 3 bases, with 12 bases spanning the gap. The V gene's germline CDR1 is LNHDA and CDR2 SQIVND (reference sequence). The CDR3 is 15 amino acids. CDR3 loop: CASSIGEGLDTEAFF. CDR3 DNA sequence: TGTGCCAGTAGTATAGGAGAGGGTTTGGACACTGAAGCTTTCTTT.

Points on this clone: A junction end diverges from the germline sequence, so it may reflect a read error. The CDR3 spells CASSEGPLGGPF. The CDR3, as DNA: TGTGCCAGCAGCGAGGGACCCCTCGGTGGGCCCTTC. The chain couples TRBV5-4 to TRBJ1-2; weak D call: TRBD1 (5 bases). This CDR3 comprises 12 residues. CDR1 is SGHNT, CDR2 YYREEE, per germline (reference sequence).

This clone has just one count. The gene calls are TRBV6-5 and TRBJ1-5; no clear D gene. The ends were cut back, 6 bases at V and 0 bases at J, with 12 bases in the middle. Germline CDR1 is MNHEY and CDR2 is SVGAGI. This CDR3 comprises 15 residues. The CDR3 here is CASRPADASNQPQHF. The CDR3 DNA reads as TGTGCCAGCAGACCTGCGGACGCTAGCAATCAGCCCCAGCATTTT.

The V call is TRBV5-1, the J call TRBJ2-7; maybe TRBD1 (6 bases). The CDR3 is made up of 12 amino acids. Germline loops: CDR1 SGHRS, CDR2 YFSETQ. The V gene lost 5 bases and the J gene lost 3 bases, with 9 bases spanning the gap. For the CDR3, the DNA is TGCGCCAGCAGAGAGGGGGTCTACGAGCAGTACTTC. It yields the protein CASREGVYEQYF.

The V call is TRBV5-1, the J call TRBJ2-5, with 7 bases that match TRBD2. V gave up 2 bases and J gave up 5 bases; unmatched junction bases: 9. Germline V gene lookup returns CDR1 SGHRS and CDR2 YFSETQ. This CDR3 is 15 amino acids long. CDR3 nucleotide sequence: TGCGCCAGCAGCTTTTCTGGAGCGGGGATGGAGACCCAGTACTTC. This codes for CASSFSGAGMETQYF.

The rearrangement joins TRBV3-1 (or the pseudogene TRBV3-2) to TRBJ2-7, with D tentatively TRBD1 or TRBD2 (5 bases each). From germline, CDR1 is LGHDT and CDR2 YNNKEL (reference sequence). The CDR3 runs to 12 residues. Deletions cut 5 bases from V and 7 bases from J, with 12 bases between. The CDR3 sequence is CASSVVRGEQYF. The CDR3 region has the DNA TGTGCCAGCAGCGTGGTGAGGGGTGAGCAGTACTTC.

This clone appeared a few times. CDR3 loop: CASRRNTGIVGETQYF. CDR3 DNA: TGTGCCAGCAGACGAAATACAGGGATCGTGGGGGAGACCCAGTACTTC. The gene calls are TRBV27 and TRBJ2-5; weak D call: TRBD1 (6 bases). The CDR3 contains 16 residues. Looked up from germline, CDR1 is MNHEY and CDR2 is SMNVEV (reference sequence). V lost 6 bases to trimming and J lost 5 bases, with 22 bases between them.

This chain links TRBV24-1 with TRBJ2-3; D unclear. The CDR3 contains 16 residues. Germline lookup yields CDR1 KGHDR and CDR2 SFDVKD. V was shortened by 4 bases and J by 0 bases, with 13 bases between the two germline ends. The CDR3 region has the DNA TGTGCCACCAGTGACTCGCGAGGAGCTAGCACAGATACGCAGTATTTT. This translates into CATSDSRGASTDTQYF.